This TCR beta chain originates from a study of T-cell reconstitution after alpha-beta-depleted transplantation in children. Findings and caveats of the study: At one year after transplant, newly produced T cells mostly accounted for T-cell counts and diversity. Where some patients showed high TCRbeta diversity at day 60, it came from recipient T cells and thymic progenitors that had survived. Several hundred expanded graft clones reportedly supplied alpha-beta T cells about two months after transplant.

TCRbeta library preparation incorporated unique molecular identifiers. TCRdb reprocessed the PCR reads via MiXCR and lists one record per CDR3 protein. The sample has fewer than 1 million distinct CDR3 sequences, 15% to 20% seen once. This CDR3 is 16 amino acids long. Notes on this clonotype: Its cognate antigen is unknown.

The receptor was isolated from a male patient between 5 and 17 years old who had a stem cell transplant for acute lymphoblastic leukemia, so the T cells may come from the graft donor. The rearrangement joins TRBV5-2 to TRBJ1-1. TRBV5-2 is listed as a pseudogene. Sequencing was performed on PBMCs, mostly from graft donor cells, taken 360 days after TCRalphabeta/CD19-depleted stem cell transplant. In DNA form, the CDR3 reads TGTGCCAGCAGCACCCGAAGTTGGGTCATGAACACTGAAGCTTTCTTT. Its protein is CASSTRSWVMNTEAFF.